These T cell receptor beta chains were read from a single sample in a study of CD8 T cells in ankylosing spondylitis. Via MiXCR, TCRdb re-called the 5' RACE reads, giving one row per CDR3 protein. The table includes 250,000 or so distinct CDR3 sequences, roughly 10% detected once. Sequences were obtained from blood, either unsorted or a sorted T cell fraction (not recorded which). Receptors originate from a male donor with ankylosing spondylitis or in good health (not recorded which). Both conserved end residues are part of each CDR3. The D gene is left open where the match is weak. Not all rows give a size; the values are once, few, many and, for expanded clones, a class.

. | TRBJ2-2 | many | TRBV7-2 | TGTGCCAGCAGCTTAGGACAGGAAATACACCGGGAGCTGTTTTTT | CASSLGQEIHRELFF
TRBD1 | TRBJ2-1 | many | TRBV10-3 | TGTGCCATCAGTAGGACAGGGGAAGCGGGCAATGAGCAGTTCTTC | CAISRTGEAGNEQFF
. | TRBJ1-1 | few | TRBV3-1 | TGTGCCAGCAGCCAAAGAAACATCAACACTGAAGCTTTCTTT | CASSQRNINTEAFF
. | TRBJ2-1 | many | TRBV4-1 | TGCGCCAGCAGCCAGGTTAACGACGGATACAATGAGCAGTTCTTC | CASSQVNDGYNEQFF
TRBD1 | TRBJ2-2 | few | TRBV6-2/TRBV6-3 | TGTGCCAGCAGACGGGGACAGGGGGTGCCCGGGGAGCTGTTTTTT | CASRRGQGVPGELFF
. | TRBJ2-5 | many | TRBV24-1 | TGTGCCACCAGTGATTTCTACCAAGAGACCCAGTACTTC | CATSDFYQETQYF
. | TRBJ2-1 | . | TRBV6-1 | TGTGCCAGCAGCCTAATCCTCGCGGGCAATGAGCAGTTCTTC | CASSLILAGNEQFF
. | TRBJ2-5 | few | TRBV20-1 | TGCAGTGCTAGAGACTGGACGGCCCCCCGAGAGGGGACCCAGTACTTC | CSARDWTAPREGTQYF
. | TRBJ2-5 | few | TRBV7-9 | TGTGCCAGCAGTTCGAACACACAGCAAGAGACCCAGTACTTC | CASSSNTQQETQYF
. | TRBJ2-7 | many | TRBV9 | TGTGCCAGCAGCGTAGCCAGGGACTCCTACGAGCAGTACTTC | CASSVARDSYEQYF
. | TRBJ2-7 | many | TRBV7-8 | TGTGCCAGCACCCGACCAGGAGCCTACGAGCAGTACTTC | CASTRPGAYEQYF
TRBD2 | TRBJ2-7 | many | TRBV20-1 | TGCAGTGCTAGAGAACTAGCGGGGCGCGAGCAGTACTTC | CSARELAGREQYF
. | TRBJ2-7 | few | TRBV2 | TGTGCCAGCAGTGAATCAAGGGTGGAGTACTTC | CASSESRVEYF